Described below is a single T cell receptor beta chain sequence and its context. Trimming removed 1 base from V and 1 base from J, with 10 bases in between. Per the germline V gene, CDR1 is SEHNR and CDR2 is FQNEAQ (reference sequence). The CDR3 contains 15 residues. The source of the sample is a study of CD8 T cells in Susac syndrome. An amount of RNA that ranged from roughly 0.5 to 1 ug was reverse transcribed with random hexamers. TCRdb re-called the immunoSEQ multiplex PCR reads with MiXCR, one entry per CDR3 protein. The data contain more than 65,000 distinct CDR3 sequences, around 93% of them singletons.

This clonotype originated in a human donor in good health. Sequenced input: CD8+ T cells from PBMCs. The chain has TRBV7-9 and TRBJ1-1; D not certain. The CDR3 sequence is CASSLGGSRNTEAFF. As DNA, the CDR3 is TGTGCCAGCAGCTTAGGTGGCAGTCGGAACACTGAAGCTTTCTTT.